The clone carrying this T cell receptor beta chain was seen ten or more times. Patients were excluded for uncontrolled infection, other autoimmune disease, pregnancy or lactation. Germline V gives CDR1 MNHNS, CDR2 SASEGT. V was shortened by 5 bases and J by 0 bases, with 14 bases between the two germline ends. The CDR3 sequence is 16 residues long. The source of the sample is a study of T cells in Graves' hyperthyroidism and ophthalmopathy. Background on the study: The initial diagnosis was the point when peripheral blood was collected, ahead of any treatment.

RNA transcripts served as the template for amplifying TCR beta CDR3 regions. HTBI primers were the set used in a first-round RT-PCR of the TCR CDR3. TCRdb processed the multiplex PCR reads anew with MiXCR; each CDR3 protein has one entry. The table includes around 620,000 distinct CDR3 sequences, 15% to 20% detected once. This receptor was identified in a woman between 25 and 40 years old with Graves' hyperthyroidism. Material for sequencing was blood. The V and J genes are TRBV6-1 and TRBJ1-3; D remains unclear. The CDR3 nucleotides are TGTGCCAGCAGTAAAATCCGGGGTATCTCTGGAAACACCATATATTTT. This encodes CASSKIRGISGNTIYF.